Included here is one T cell receptor (beta chain) sequence, with context. As yet, its antigen is unknown. Using immunoSEQ multiplex PCR, the repertoire was profiled, and TCRdb retains in-frame clones only, with some absent. The table includes about 100,000 clones, roughly 89% detected once. Collection occurred without any documented infections or immune events in donors. The data were obtained in a study of identifying expanded T cells in peripheral blood. General observations from the study: Variance in clone template counts between approximately two-week samples significantly increased with total template count across all healthy donors. Over approximately two and four weeks, about 15 and 19 clones changed, versus 1.2 between replicates.

CDR3 size: 15 residues. Trimming left V 3 bases short and J 1 base short, with 12 bases between. Per germline, CDR1 SEHNR and CDR2 FQNEAQ (reference sequence). The clonotype originates from a person aged 18-70 years in good health. The sequenced sample was blood. V and J are TRBV7-9 and TRBJ1-2; D perhaps matches TRBD1 (5 bases). The CDR3: CASSFLQGFNYGYTF. CDR3 nucleotide sequence: TGTGCCAGCAGCTTTCTTCAGGGATTTAACTATGGCTACACCTTC.